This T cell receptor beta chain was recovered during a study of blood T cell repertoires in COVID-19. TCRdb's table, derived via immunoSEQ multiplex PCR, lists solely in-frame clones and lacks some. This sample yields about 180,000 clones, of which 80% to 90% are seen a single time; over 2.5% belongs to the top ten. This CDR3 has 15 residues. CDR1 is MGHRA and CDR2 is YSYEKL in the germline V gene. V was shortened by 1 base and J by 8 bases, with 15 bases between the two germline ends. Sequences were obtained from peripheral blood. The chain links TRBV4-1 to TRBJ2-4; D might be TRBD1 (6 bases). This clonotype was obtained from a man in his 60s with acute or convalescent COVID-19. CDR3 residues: CASSQGDRKSDIQYF. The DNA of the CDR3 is TGCGCCAGCAGCCAAGGAGACAGGAAATCGGACATTCAGTACTTC.